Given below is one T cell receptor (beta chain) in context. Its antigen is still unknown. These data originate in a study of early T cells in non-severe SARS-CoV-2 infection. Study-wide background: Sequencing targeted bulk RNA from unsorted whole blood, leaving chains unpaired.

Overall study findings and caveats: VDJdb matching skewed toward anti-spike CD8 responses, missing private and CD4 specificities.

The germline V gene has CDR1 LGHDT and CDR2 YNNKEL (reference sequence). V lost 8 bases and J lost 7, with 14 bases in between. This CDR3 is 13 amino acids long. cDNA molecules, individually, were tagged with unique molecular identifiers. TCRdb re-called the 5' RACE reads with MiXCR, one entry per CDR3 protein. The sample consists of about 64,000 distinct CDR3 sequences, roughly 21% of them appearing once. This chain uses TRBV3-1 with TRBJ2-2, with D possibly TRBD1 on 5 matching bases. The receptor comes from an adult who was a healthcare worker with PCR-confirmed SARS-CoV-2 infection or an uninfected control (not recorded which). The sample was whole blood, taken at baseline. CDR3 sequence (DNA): TGTGCCAGCCGCAGGGAACTGAGCGGGGAGCTGTTTTTT. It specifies CASRRELSGELFF.